This T cell receptor (beta chain) was documented in a study of OX40 agonist ivuxolimab in advanced cancers. Study conclusions and caveats: It was also the case that some nonresponders had low normalized T-cell clonal expansion.

For this clone: Its target is unknown.

Repertoires were generated with immunoSEQ multiplex PCR, while TCRdb's copy carries only in-frame clones and drops some. This repertoire shows some 62,000 clones, 70% to 80% found once; its top ten account for 9.5% to 13%. The CDR3 runs 14 residues. V shed 8 bases, J shed 3 bases, and the junction held 9 bases outside the gene matches. The germline V gene encodes CDR1 MRHNA and CDR2 SNTAGT. The input for sequencing was CD4+ or CD8+ T cells sorted from blood, taken in a trial of the OX40 agonist ivuxolimab. This TCR derives from an adult with an advanced solid tumor such as melanoma, head and neck, liver or kidney cancer. The chain joins TRBV6-4 to TRBJ1-2; 7 bases are shared with TRBD1. This CDR3 reads CASLPTGTDYGYTF. The CDR3, as DNA: TGTGCCAGCTTACCGACCGGGACAGACTATGGCTACACCTTC.